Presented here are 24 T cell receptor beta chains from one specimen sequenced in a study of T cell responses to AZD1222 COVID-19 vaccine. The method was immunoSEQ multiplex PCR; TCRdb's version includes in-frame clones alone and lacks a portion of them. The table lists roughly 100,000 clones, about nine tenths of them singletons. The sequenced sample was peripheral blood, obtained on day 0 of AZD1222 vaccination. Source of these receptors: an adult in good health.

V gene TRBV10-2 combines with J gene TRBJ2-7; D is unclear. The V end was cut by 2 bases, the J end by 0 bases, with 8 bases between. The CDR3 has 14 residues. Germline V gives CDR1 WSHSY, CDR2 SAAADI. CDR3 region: CASSERAASYEQYF. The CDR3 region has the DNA TGCGCCAGCAGTGAGAGGGCGGCCTCCTACGAGCAGTACTTC.

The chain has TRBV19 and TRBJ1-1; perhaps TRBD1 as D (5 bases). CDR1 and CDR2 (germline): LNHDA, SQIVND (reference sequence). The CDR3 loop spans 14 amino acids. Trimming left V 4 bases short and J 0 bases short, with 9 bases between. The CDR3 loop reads CASSKTGLNTEAFF. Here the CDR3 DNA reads TGTGCCAGTAGTAAAACAGGCCTGAACACTGAAGCTTTCTTT.

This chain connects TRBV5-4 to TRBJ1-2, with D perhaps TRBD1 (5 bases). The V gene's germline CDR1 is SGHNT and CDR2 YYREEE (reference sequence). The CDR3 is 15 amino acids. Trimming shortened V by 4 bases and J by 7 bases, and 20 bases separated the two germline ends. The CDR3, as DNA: TGTGCCAGCAGCACCCAAAAACAGGCCGGCAGTGGCTACACCTTC. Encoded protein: CASSTQKQAGSGYTF.

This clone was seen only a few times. The CDR3 bases are TGTGCCAGCTCCCTAGGGGGCTCTGGCAATCAGCCCCAGCATTTT. Translation gives CASSLGGSGNQPQHF. This rearrangement joins TRBV6-5 to TRBJ1-5; TRBD1 matches at 7 bases. The germline CDR1 and CDR2 sequences are MNHEY and SVGAGI. V was pared by 8 bases and J by 2 bases, with 9 bases of the junction left unmatched. The CDR3 has 15 amino acids.

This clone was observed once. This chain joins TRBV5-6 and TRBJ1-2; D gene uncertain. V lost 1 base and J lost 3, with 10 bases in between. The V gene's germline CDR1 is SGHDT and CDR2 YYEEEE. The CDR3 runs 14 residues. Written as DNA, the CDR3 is TGTGCCAGCAGCTTGTACGTTTCCCACTATGGCTACACCTTC. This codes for CASSLYVSHYGYTF. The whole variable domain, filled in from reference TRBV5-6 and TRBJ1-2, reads DAGVTQSPTHLIKTRGQQVTLRCSPKSGHDTVSWYQQALGQGPQFIFQYYEEEERQRGNFPDRFSGHQFPNYSSELNVNALLLGDSALYLCASSLYVSHYGYTFGSGTRLTVV.

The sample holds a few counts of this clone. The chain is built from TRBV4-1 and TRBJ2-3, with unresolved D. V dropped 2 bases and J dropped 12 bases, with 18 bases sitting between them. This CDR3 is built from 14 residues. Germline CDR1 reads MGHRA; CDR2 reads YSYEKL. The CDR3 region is CASSQFLGLTYQYF. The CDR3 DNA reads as TGCGCCAGCAGCCAATTCCTTGGTCTTACATACCAGTATTTT.

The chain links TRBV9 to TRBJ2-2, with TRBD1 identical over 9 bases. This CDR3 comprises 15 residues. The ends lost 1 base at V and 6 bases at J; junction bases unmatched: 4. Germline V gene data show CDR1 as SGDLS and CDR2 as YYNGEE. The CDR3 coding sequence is TGTGCCAGCAGCGTACGGGACAGGGTAGCCGGGGAGCTGTTTTTT. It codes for CASSVRDRVAGELFF.

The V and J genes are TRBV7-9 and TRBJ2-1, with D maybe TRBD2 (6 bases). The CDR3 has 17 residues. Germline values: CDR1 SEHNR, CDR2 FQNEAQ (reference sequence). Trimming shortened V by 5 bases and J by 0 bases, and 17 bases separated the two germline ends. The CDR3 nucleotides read TGTGCCAGCAGCCCACCCGCCGGGGGTTTCTCCTACAATGAGCAGTTCTTC. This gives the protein CASSPPAGGFSYNEQFF.

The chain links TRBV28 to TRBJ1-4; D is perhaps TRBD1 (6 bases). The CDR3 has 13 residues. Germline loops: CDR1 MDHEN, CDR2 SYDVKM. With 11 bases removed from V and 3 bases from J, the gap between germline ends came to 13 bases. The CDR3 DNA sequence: TGTGCCGGCCAGGGGTCGGCTAATGAAAAACTGTTTTTT. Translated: CAGQGSANEKLFF.

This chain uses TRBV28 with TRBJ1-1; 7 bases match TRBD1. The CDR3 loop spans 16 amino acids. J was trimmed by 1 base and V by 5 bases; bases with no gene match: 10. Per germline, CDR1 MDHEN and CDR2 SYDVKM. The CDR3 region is CASSPTYRGENTEAFF. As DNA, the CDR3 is TGTGCCAGCAGTCCCACCTACAGGGGAGAGAACACTGAAGCTTTCTTT. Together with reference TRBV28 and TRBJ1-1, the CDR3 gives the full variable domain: DVKVTQSSRYLVKRTGEKVFLECVQDMDHENMFWYRQDPGLGLRLIYFSYDVKMKEKGDIPEGYSVSREKKERFSLILESASTNQTSMYLCASSPTYRGENTEAFFGQGTRLTVV.

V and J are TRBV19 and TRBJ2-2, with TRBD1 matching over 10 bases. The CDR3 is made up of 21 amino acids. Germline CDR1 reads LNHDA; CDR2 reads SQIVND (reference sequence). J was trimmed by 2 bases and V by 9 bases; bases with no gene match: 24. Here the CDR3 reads CARGCRGTGALGRGNTGELFF. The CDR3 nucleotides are TGTGCCAGGGGGTGTAGAGGGACAGGGGCCCTGGGCAGAGGTAACACCGGGGAGCTGTTTTTT. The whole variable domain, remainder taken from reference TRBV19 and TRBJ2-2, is DGGITQSPKYLFRKEGQNVTLSCEQNLNHDAMYWYRQDPGQGLRLIYYSQIVNDFQKGDIAEGYSVSREKKESFPLTVTSAQKNPTAFYLCARGCRGTGALGRGNTGELFFGEGSRLTVL.

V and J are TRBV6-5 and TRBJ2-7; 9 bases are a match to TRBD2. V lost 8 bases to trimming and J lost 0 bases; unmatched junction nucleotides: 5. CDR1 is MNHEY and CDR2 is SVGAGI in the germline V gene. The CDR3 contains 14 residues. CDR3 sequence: CASSSGMTSYEQYF. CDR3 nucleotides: TGTGCCAGCTCTAGCGGGATGACCTCCTACGAGCAGTACTTC.

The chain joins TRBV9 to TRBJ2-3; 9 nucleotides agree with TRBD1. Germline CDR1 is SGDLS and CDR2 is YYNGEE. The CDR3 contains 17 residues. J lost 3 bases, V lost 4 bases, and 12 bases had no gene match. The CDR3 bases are TGTGCCAGCAGCTCAAGACAGGGGGGTACCCATACAGATACGCAGTATTTT. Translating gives CASSSRQGGTHTDTQYF.

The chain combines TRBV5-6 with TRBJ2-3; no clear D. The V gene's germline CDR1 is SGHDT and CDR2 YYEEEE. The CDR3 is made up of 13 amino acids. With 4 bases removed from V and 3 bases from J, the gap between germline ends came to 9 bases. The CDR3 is CASSHDGTDTQYF. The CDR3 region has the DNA TGTGCCAGCAGCCACGATGGGACAGATACGCAGTATTTT.

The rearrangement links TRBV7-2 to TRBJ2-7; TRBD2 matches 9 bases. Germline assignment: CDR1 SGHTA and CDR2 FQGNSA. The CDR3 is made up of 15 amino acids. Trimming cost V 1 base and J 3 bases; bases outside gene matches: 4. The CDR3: CASSLGGGAFYEQYF. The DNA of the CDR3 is TGTGCCAGCAGCTTAGGCGGGGGGGCGTTCTACGAGCAGTACTTC.

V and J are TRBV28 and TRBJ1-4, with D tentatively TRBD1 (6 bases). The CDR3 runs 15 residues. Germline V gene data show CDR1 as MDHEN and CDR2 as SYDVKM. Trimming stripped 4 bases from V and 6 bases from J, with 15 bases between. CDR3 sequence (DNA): TGTGCCAGCAGTTCGCGGGGGGCGATTGATGAAAAACTGTTTTTT. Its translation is CASSSRGAIDEKLFF.

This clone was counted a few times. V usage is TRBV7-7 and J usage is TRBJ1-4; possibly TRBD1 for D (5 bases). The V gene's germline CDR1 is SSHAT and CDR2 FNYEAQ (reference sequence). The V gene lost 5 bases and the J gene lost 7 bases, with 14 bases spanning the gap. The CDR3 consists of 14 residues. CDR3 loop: CASSASPGSEKLFF. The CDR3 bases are TGTGCCAGCAGCGCTTCCCCAGGGAGTGAAAAACTGTTTTTT.

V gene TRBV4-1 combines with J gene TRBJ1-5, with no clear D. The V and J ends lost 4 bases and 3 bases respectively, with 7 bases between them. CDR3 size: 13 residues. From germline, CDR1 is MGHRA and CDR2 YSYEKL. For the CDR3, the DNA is TGCGCCAGCAGCCGTGGTGACAATCAGCCCCAGCATTTT. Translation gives CASSRGDNQPQHF.

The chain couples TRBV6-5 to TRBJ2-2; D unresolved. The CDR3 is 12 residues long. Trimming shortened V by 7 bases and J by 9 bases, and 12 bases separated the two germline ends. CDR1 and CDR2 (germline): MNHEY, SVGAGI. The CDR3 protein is CASKNWARELFF. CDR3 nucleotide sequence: TGTGCCAGCAAAAACTGGGCGCGGGAGCTGTTTTTT.

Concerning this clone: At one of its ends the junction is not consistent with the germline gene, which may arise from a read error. The CDR3 coding sequence is TGTGCCAGCACTTACAGGGTCCCGGCCACTGAAGCTTTCTTT. This translates into CASTYRVPATEAFF. The chain carries TRBV6-2 or TRBV6-3 and TRBJ1-1, with a weak D call TRBD1 (6 bases). This CDR3 region has 14 residues. Germline CDR1 and CDR2: MNHEY and SVGEGT.

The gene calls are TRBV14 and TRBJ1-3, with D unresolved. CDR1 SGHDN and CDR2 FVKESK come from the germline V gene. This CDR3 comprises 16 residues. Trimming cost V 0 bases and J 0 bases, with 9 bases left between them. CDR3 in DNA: TGTGCCAGCAGCCAAGATAGGAACCACTCTGGAAACACCATATATTTT. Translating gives CASSQDRNHSGNTIYF.

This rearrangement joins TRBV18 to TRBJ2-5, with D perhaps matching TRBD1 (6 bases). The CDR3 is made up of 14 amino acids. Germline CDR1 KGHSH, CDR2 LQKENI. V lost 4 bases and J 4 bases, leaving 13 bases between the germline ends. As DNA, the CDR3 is TGTGCCAGCTCACACACAGGGCGGGCAGAGACCCAGTACTTC. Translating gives CASSHTGRAETQYF.

CDR3: CASREGRGDEKLFF. CDR3 nucleotides: TGTGCCAGCAGGGAGGGGAGGGGAGATGAAAAACTGTTTTTT. The chain links TRBV2 to TRBJ1-4; tentative D call: TRBD1 (5 bases). Germline CDR1 SNHLY, CDR2 FYNNEI. V was trimmed by 6 bases and J by 6 bases, leaving 14 bases between them. This CDR3 is 14 amino acids long.

The CDR3 reads CASSVDVQGGTEAFF. CDR3 coding DNA: TGTGCCAGCAGCGTAGATGTCCAGGGGGGCACTGAAGCTTTCTTT. The chain couples TRBV9 to TRBJ1-1, with 7 bases matching TRBD1. Unmatched junction bases numbered 6, after V lost 0 bases and J lost 4 bases. CDR1 and CDR2 from the germline V gene are SGDLS and YYNGEE. This CDR3 has 15 residues.